This T cell receptor (beta chain) was identified in a study of T cells in narcolepsy. The method was immunoSEQ multiplex PCR; TCRdb's version includes in-frame clones alone and lacks a portion of them. Of about 33,000 clones in the sample, approximately 87% were seen once. The CDR3 sequence is 13 residues long. The germline V and J ends were trimmed by 7 bases and 5 bases, with 15 bases remaining between them. Germline lookup yields CDR1 WSHSY and CDR2 SAAADI. This receptor was taken from a human donor with narcolepsy. Sequenced input: CD45RA- memory CD4+ T cells from PBMCs. The rearrangement uses TRBV10-2 and TRBJ2-7; D gene unclear. This CDR3 reads CASTPSAFNEQYF. CDR3 sequence (DNA): TGCGCCAGCACCCCGTCTGCCTTTAACGAGCAGTACTTC.